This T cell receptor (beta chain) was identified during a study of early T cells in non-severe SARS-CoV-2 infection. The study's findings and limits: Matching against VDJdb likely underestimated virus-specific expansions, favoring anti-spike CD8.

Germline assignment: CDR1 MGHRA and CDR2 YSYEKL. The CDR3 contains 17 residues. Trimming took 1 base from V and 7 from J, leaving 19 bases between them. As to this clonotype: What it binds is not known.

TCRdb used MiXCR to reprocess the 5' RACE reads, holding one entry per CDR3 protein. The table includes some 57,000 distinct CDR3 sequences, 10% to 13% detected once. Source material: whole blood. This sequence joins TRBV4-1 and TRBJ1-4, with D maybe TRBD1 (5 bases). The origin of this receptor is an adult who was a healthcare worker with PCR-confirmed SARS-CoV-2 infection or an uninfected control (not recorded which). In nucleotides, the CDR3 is TGCGCCAGCAGCCAAGTGGTCCTTCGGCAGGGAGGTGAAAAACTGTTTTTT. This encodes CASSQVVLRQGGEKLFF.